The rows below give T cell receptor beta chains drawn from one sample of a study of cytomegalovirus exposure and HLA in healthy donors. Sequenced by immunoSEQ multiplex PCR; TCRdb stores in-frame clones only, minus some. The table lists about 190,000 clones, roughly 82% of them singletons, with roughly 1.6% in the top ten. Source material: PBMCs. These receptors all stem from a woman in her late teens or twenties in good health and CMV-seronegative. Both conserved end residues are part of each CDR3. Fields, in order: D gene, J gene, V gene, clone size, CDR3 protein, CDR3 DNA. A D gene is named only where the DNA matches it firmly. Some rows have no size entry. The others give once, few or many, or a class for an expanded clone.

. TRBJ1-2 TRBV10-3 . CAIREGGGLSNYGYTF TGTGCCATCAGGGAGGGTGGAGGCCTGTCTAACTATGGCTACACCTTC
. TRBJ2-2 TRBV6-5 once CASREMNTGELFF TGTGCCAGCAGAGAGATGAACACCGGGGAGCTGTTTTTT
. TRBJ1-1 TRBV5-1 few CASSFQGTEAFF TGCGCCAGCAGCTTTCAGGGCACTGAAGCTTTCTTT
. TRBJ1-1 TRBV30 few CAWSTSSENTEAFF TGTGCCTGGAGTACTTCCTCCGAGAACACTGAAGCTTTCTTT
TRBD1 TRBJ1-5 TRBV4-1 . CASSHGTGDQPQHF TGCGCCAGCAGCCACGGGACAGGGGATCAGCCCCAGCATTTT
. TRBJ2-2 TRBV27 . CASSPRGLVGELFF TGTGCCAGCAGTCCACGGGGTTTAGTAGGGGAGCTGTTTTTT
. TRBJ2-7 TRBV30 . CAWSAGSGEQYF TGTGCCTGGAGTGCGGGGTCGGGGGAGCAGTACTTC
. TRBJ1-1 TRBV27 . CASSSEAGDNTEAFF TGTGCCAGCAGTTCCGAGGCAGGGGATAACACTGAAGCTTTCTTT
. TRBJ1-4 TRBV4-1 . CASSRAGNEKLFF TGCGCCAGCAGCCGGGCGGGGAATGAAAAACTGTTTTTT
. TRBJ2-7 TRBV2 . CASIEQGKTYEQYF TGTGCCAGCATTGAACAGGGTAAAACCTACGAGCAGTACTTC
TRBD1 TRBJ1-1 TRBV6-1 . CASSEARTGVRLNTEAFF TGTGCCAGCAGTGAAGCCCGGACAGGAGTAAGATTGAACACTGAAGCTTTCTTT
. TRBJ2-1 TRBV21-1 . CASIRRGASGDPKFF TGTGCCAGCATCCGACGGGGGGCTAGCGGGGATCCGAAGTTCTTC
. TRBJ1-5 TRBV18 . CASSPARVPGQPQHF TGTGCCAGCTCACCAGCCAGGGTACCGGGTCAGCCCCAGCATTTT
TRBD1 TRBJ1-2 TRBV11-3 . CASSPGTGTYGYTF TGTGCCAGCAGCCCCGGGACAGGGACCTATGGCTACACCTTC
. TRBJ1-2 TRBV18 . CASSAIPGGEDGYTF TGTGCCAGCTCAGCAATCCCGGGAGGCGAGGATGGCTACACCTTC
. TRBJ1-2 TRBV5-1 . CASSREEGANYGYTF TGCGCCAGCAGCCGTGAAGAGGGTGCCAACTATGGCTACACCTTC
TRBD2 TRBJ2-5 TRBV7-3 . CASSPAGVGETQYF TGTGCCAGCAGTCCTGCGGGGGTCGGGGAGACCCAGTACTTC
TRBD1 TRBJ1-1 TRBV6-6 . CASSLDRGRAFF TGTGCCAGCAGCCTTGACAGGGGGCGAGCTTTCTTT
. TRBJ1-6 TRBV5-1 . CASSLTGSSYNSPLHF TGCGCCAGCAGCTTAACAGGGAGCTCCTATAATTCACCCCTCCACTTT
. TRBJ2-3 TRBV5-1 . CASSPDSRTDTQYF TGCGCCAGCAGCCCGGACTCACGCACAGATACGCAGTATTTT
TRBD2 TRBJ2-1 TRBV2 . CASSPKGLAGGYEQFF TGTGCCAGCAGTCCCAAGGGACTAGCGGGAGGGTATGAGCAGTTCTTC
. TRBJ1-2 TRBV21-1 . CASRKAPGGLGGYTF TGTGCCAGCAGAAAAGCCCCAGGGGGCTTGGGTGGCTACACCTTC
. TRBJ2-4 TRBV30 . CAWSTGAKNIQYF TGTGCCTGGAGTACAGGGGCCAAAAACATTCAGTACTTC
. TRBJ1-2 TRBV19 . CASTPYWVGIRNRAEGYTF TGTGCCAGTACCCCCTATTGGGTGGGTATACGGAACAGGGCGGAGGGCTACACCTTC
TRBD2 TRBJ2-5 TRBV12-5 . CASGLVRSGGGETQYF TGTGCTAGTGGTTTGGTACGAAGCGGGGGAGGAGAGACCCAGTACTTC
TRBD1 TRBJ2-1 TRBV5-1 . CASLDGTGNYEQFF TGCGCCAGCCTCGACGGGACAGGAAATTATGAGCAGTTCTTC
TRBD2 TRBJ2-1 TRBV10-3 . CAISESAGARGYNEQFF TGTGCCATCAGTGAGTCTGCGGGAGCCCGGGGTTACAATGAGCAGTTCTTC
TRBD1 TRBJ1-1 TRBV27 . CASSQYPGQDNTEAFF TGTGCCAGCAGCCAATACCCGGGACAGGATAACACTGAAGCTTTCTTT
. TRBJ1-2 TRBV5-1 . CASSLRSAIANYGYTF TGCGCCAGCAGCTTGCGTTCCGCCATAGCTAACTATGGCTACACCTTC
TRBD2 TRBJ2-2 TRBV4-1 . CASSPRGTSSGELFF TGCGCCAGCAGCCCGCGGGGGACTAGCTCTGGGGAGCTGTTTTTT
TRBD1 TRBJ2-7 TRBV27 . CASSFSGTGGYEQYF TGTGCCAGCAGTTTTTCAGGGACAGGGGGCTACGAGCAGTACTTC
. TRBJ2-3 TRBV9 . CASSVPGGQTDTQYF TGTGCCAGCAGCGTGCCCGGGGGTCAAACAGATACGCAGTATTTT